This TCR beta chain was recorded in a study of Graves' ophthalmopathy and Graves' hyperthyroidism. Study-wide background: Prior to any treatment, peripheral blood was collected at the time of initial diagnosis.

The CDR3 is 15 residues long. The V and J ends lost 4 bases and 2 bases respectively, with 15 bases between them. The germline V gene has CDR1 SGHRS and CDR2 YFSETQ. Study results and limitations: For separating ophthalmopathy from stable hyperthyroidism, a 13-signature model gave 87.88% sensitivity and roughly 83% specificity.

Points on this clonotype: Its antigen is unknown.

CDR3 regions of TCR beta were amplified from RNA transcripts. An opening RT-PCR round employed HTBI primers and preceded a second-round multiplex PCR. One entry per CDR3 protein results from TCRdb running MiXCR on the multiplex PCR reads. Of around 660,000 distinct CDR3 sequences in the sample, about 41% were seen once. Certain patients were not enrolled. These were patients with other autoimmune diseases, uncontrolled infections, pregnancy or lactation. The clonotype originates from an adult man with Graves' ophthalmopathy. Sequenced: peripheral blood. The chain employs TRBV5-1 and TRBJ2-5, with D possibly being TRBD1 or TRBD2 (5 bases each). The CDR3 DNA sequence: TGCGCCAGCAGCCTTCAAACGAGGGGTCAAGAGACCCAGTACTTC. As protein: CASSLQTRGQETQYF.